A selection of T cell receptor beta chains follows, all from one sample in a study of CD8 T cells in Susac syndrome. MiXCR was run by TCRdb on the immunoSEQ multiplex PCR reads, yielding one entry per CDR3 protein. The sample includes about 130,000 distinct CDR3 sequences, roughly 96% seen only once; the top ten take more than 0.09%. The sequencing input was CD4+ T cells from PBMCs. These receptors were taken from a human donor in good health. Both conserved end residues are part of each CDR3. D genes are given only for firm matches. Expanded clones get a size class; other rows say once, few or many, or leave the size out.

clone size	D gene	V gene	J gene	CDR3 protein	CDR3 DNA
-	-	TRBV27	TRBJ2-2	CASSSYGELFF	TGTGCCAGCAGTTCTTACGGGGAGCTTTTTTTT
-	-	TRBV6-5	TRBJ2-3	CASSYSPGVTDTQYF	TGTGCCAGCAGTTACTCGCCAGGGGTTACAGATACGCAGTATTTT
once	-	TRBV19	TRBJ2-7	CASSISGQSYLEQYF	TGTGCCAGTAGTATCTCGGGACAAAGTTACTTGGAGCAGTACTTC
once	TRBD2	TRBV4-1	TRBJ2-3	CASSQDGTSGNTDTQYF	TGCGCCAGCAGCCAAGATGGTACTAGCGGGAACACAGATACGCAGTATTTT
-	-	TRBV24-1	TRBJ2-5	CATSDQGQETQYF	TGTGCCACCAGCGACCAGGGCCAAGAGACCCAGTACTTC
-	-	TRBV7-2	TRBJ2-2	CASSLTGTNTGELFF	TGTGCCAGCAGCTTAACCGGGACAAACACCGGGGAGCTGTTTTTT
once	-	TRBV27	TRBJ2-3	CASQSGGSTDTQYF	TGTGCCAGTCAATCTGGCGGAAGCACAGATACGCAGTATTTT
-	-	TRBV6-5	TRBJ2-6	CASSDAGGANVLTF	TGTGCCAGCAGTGACGCAGGTGGGGCCAACGTCCTGACTTTC
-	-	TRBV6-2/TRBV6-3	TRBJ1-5	CASRPQGNQPQHF	TGTGCCAGCAGACCCCAGGGCAATCAGCCCCAGCATTTT
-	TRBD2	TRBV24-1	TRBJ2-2	CATGLAGNTGELFF	TGTGCCACCGGACTAGCGGGAAACACCGGGGAGCTGTTTTTT
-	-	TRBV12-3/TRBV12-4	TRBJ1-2	CASTLIPNYGYTF	TGTGCCAGCACTCTGATTCCTAACTATGGCTACACCTTC
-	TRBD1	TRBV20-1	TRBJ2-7	CSAGQGPYEQYF	TGCAGTGCTGGACAGGGCCCCTACGAGCAGTACTTC
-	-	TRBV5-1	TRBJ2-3	CASSSRGSTDTQYF	TGCGCCAGCAGCTCCAGGGGTAGCACAGATACGCAGTATTTT
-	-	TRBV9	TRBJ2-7	CASSVSGSPVSYEQYF	TGTGCCAGCAGCGTTTCAGGGTCCCCTGTGTCCTACGAGCAGTACTTC
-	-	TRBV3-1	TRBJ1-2	CASSQEGSAGYTF	TGTGCCAGCAGCCAAGAGGGTTCTGCCGGCTACACCTTC
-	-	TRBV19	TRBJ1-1	CASSTPGHGRTEAFF	TGTGCCAGTAGTACCCCGGGACACGGACGCACTGAAGCTTTCTTT
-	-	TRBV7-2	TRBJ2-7	CASSLGGVTSYEQYF	TGTGCCAGCAGCCTAGGAGGGGTGACTTCCTACGAGCAGTACTTC
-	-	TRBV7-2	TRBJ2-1	CASRFTGTTTSNEQFF	TGTGCCAGCAGATTCACCGGGACAACTACGAGTAATGAGCAGTTCTTC
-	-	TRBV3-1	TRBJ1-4	CASGDEKLFF	TGTGCCAGCGGAGATGAAAAACTGTTTTTT
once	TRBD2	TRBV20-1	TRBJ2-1	CSAQTSASSYNEQFF	TGCAGTGCGCAAACTAGCGCTAGCTCCTACAATGAGCAGTTCTTC
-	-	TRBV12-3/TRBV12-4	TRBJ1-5	CASSAQGGLVQPQHF	TGTGCCAGCAGTGCACAGGGTGGCCTAGTACAGCCCCAGCATTTT
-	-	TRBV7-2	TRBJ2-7	CASSTTVPYEQYF	TGTGCCAGCAGCACGACAGTCCCCTACGAGCAGTACTTC
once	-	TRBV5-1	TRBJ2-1	CASSFEGVYNEQFF	TGCGCCAGCAGCTTTGAGGGAGTCTACAATGAGCAGTTCTTC
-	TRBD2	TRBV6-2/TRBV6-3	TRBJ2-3	CASRAGTSGPTDTQYF	TGTGCCAGCAGAGCCGGGACTAGCGGTCCCACAGATACGCAGTATTTT
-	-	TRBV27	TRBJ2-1	CASSLGQGWASINEQFF	TGTGCCAGCAGTTTAGGTCAAGGTTGGGCTAGCATCAATGAGCAGTTCTTC
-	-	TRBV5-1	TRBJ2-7	CASGTGGSSYEQYF	TGCGCCAGTGGGACAGGCGGGAGTTCCTACGAGCAGTACTTC
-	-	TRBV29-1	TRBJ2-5	CSGKRETQYF	TGCAGCGGAAAAAGAGAGACCCAGTACTTC
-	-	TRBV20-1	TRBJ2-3	CSAPKGGSTADTQYF	TGCAGTGCCCCTAAGGGGGGGAGTACGGCAGATACGCAGTATTTT
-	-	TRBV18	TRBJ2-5	CASSPRLSETQYF	TGTGCCAGCTCACCACGACTGTCGGAGACCCAGTACTTC
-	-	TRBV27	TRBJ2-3	CASTTRVNPYTDTQYF	TGTGCCAGCACCACGAGGGTGAACCCCTACACAGATACGCAGTATTTT
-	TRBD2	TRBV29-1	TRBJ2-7	CSVESRTSGLEQYF	TGCAGCGTTGAATCTCGGACTAGCGGACTCGAGCAGTACTTC
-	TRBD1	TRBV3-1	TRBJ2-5	CASSHRTGRETQYF	TGTGCCAGCAGCCACAGGACAGGGCGAGAGACCCAGTACTTC
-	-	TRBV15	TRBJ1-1	CATSNSRVGRTEAFF	TGTGCCACCAGCAATTCCAGGGTTGGACGCACTGAAGCTTTCTTT
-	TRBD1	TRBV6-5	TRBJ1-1	CASTQGGFTEAFF	TGTGCCAGCACCCAAGGGGGCTTTACTGAAGCTTTCTTT
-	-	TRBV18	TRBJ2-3	CASSPDGADTQYF	TGTGCCAGCTCACCAGACGGTGCAGATACGCAGTATTTT
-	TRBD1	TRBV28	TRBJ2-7	CASRLLQGSSEQYF	TGTGCCAGCAGACTCCTACAGGGGTCGAGCGAGCAGTACTTC
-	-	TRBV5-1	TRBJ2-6	CASRAVDGLSGANVLTF	TGCGCCAGCAGGGCTGTGGACGGGCTCTCTGGGGCCAACGTCCTGACTTTC
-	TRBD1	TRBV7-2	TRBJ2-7	CASSKTGAPTYEQYF	TGTGCCAGCAGCAAGACAGGGGCTCCCACCTACGAGCAGTACTTC
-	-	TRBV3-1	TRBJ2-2	CASSQPPAANTGELFF	TGTGCCAGCAGCCAACCTCCAGCTGCGAACACCGGGGAGCTGTTTTTT
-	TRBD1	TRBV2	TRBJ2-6	CASRSGTGSSGANVLTF	TGTGCCAGCAGATCCGGGACAGGGTCCTCTGGGGCCAACGTCCTGACTTTC
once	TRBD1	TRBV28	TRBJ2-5	CASSGPGTDKNQETQYF	TGTGCCAGCAGTGGCCCCGGGACAGACAAAAACCAAGAGACCCAGTACTTC
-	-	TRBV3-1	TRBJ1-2	CASSQATAYGYTF	TGTGCCAGCAGCCAAGCAACGGCTTATGGCTACACCTTC
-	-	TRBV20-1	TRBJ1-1	CSAWTPMTTEAFF	TGCAGTGCGTGGACCCCCATGACCACTGAAGCTTTCTTT
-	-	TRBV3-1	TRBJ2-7	CASSPTWLGRSYEQYF	TGTGCCAGCAGCCCCACCTGGCTAGGACGGTCCTACGAGCAGTACTTC
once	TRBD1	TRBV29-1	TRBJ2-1	CSVALFGGQGYNEQFF	TGCAGCGTTGCGCTTTTCGGGGGACAGGGGTACAATGAGCAGTTCTTC
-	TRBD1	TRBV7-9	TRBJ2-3	CASSPYRMGQSTDTQYF	TGTGCCAGCAGCCCGTACAGGATGGGACAGAGCACAGATACGCAGTATTTT
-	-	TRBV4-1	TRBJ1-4	CASRHFREEKLFF	TGCGCCAGCAGGCACTTCAGGGAGGAAAAACTGTTTTTT
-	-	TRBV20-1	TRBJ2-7	CSAEGATYEQYF	TGCAGTGCCGAAGGCGCCACCTACGAGCAGTACTTC
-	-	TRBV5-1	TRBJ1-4	CASSLVQASEKLFF	TGCGCCAGCAGCTTGGTACAGGCCTCGGAAAAACTGTTTTTT
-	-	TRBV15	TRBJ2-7	CATSLLEAEQYF	TGTGCCACCAGCCTCCTGGAAGCCGAGCAGTACTTC
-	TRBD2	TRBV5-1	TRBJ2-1	CASSLGGRGYNEQFF	TGCGCCAGCAGCTTGGGTGGGAGGGGTTACAATGAGCAGTTCTTC
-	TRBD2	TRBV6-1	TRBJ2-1	CASRRQYTSGRSDVSYNEQFF	TGTGCCAGCAGGAGACAGTATACTAGCGGGAGATCAGACGTGTCCTACAATGAGCAGTTCTTC